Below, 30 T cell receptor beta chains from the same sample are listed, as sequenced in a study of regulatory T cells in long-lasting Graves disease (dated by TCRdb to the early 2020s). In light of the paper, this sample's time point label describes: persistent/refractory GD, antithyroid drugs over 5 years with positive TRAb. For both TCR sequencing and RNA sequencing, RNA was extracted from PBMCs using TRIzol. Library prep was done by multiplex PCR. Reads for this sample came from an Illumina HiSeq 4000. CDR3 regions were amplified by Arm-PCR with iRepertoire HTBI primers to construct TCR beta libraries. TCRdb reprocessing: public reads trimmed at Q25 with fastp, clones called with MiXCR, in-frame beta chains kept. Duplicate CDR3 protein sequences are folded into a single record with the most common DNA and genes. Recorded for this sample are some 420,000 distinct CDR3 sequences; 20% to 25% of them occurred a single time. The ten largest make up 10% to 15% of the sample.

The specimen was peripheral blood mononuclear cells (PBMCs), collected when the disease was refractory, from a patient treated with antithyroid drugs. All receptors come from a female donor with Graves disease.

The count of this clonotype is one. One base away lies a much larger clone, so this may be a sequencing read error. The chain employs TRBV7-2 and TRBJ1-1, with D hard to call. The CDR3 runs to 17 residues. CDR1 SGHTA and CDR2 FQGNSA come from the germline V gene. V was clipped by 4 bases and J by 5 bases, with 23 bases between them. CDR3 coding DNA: TGTGCCAGCAGCTCCGACTGGACCGTTATTGGGGAGACTGAAGCTTTCTTT. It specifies CASSSDWTVIGETEAFF.

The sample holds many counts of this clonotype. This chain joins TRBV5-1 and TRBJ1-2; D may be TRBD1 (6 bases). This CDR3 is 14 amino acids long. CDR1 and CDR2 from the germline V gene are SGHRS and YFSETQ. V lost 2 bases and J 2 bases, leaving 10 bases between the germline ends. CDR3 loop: CASSFPGVNYGYTF. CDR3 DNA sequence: TGCGCCAGCAGCTTTCCAGGGGTCAACTATGGCTACACCTTC. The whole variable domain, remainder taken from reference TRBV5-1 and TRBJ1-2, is KAGVTQTPRYLIKTRGQQVTLSCSPISGHRSVSWYQQTPGQGLQFLFEYFSETQRNKGNFPGRFSGRQFSNSRSEMNVSTLELGDSALYLCASSFPGVNYGYTFGSGTRLTVV.

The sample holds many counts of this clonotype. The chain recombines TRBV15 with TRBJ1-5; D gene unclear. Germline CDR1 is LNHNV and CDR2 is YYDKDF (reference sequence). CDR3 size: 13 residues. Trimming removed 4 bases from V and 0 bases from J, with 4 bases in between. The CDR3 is CATSKDSNQPQHF. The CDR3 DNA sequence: TGTGCCACCAGCAAAGATAGCAATCAGCCCCAGCATTTT. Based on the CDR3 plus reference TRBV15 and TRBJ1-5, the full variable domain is DAMVIQNPRYQVTQFGKPVTLSCSQTLNHNVMYWYQQKSSQAPKLLFHYYDKDFNNEADTPDNFQSRRPNTSFCFLDIRSPGLGDTAMYLCATSKDSNQPQHFGDGTRLSIL.

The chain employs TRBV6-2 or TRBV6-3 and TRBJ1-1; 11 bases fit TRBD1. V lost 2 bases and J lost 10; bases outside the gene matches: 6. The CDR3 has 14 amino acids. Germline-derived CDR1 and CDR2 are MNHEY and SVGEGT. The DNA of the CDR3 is TGTGCCAGCAGTTACCGGACAGGGGGCTCTGCAGCTTTCTTT. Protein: CASSYRTGGSAAFF.

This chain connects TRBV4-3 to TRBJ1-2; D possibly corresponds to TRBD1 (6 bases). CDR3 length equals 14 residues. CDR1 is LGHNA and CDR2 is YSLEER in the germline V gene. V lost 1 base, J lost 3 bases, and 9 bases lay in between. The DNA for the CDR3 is TGCGCCAGCAGCCAAGTACAGGGTGACTATGGCTACACCTTC. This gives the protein CASSQVQGDYGYTF.

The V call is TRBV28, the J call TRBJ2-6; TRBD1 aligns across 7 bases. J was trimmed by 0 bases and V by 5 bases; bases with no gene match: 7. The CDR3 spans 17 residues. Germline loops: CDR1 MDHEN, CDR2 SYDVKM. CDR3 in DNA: TGTGCCAGCAGTCCGGGACAGCCAGGCTCTGGGGCCAACGTCCTGACTTTC. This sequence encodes CASSPGQPGSGANVLTF.

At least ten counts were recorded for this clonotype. The CDR3 nucleotides read TGTGCCAGCAGCTACCTCGGAAGGGGAGGCTACACCTTC. Protein: CASSYLGRGGYTF. The chain is built from TRBV7-2 and TRBJ1-2; D may be TRBD1 (5 bases). The germline CDR1 and CDR2 sequences are SGHTA and FQGNSA. V was pared by 4 bases and J by 8 bases, with 14 bases between. The CDR3 is 13 residues long.

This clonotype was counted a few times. CDR3 protein: CASSRTRSRNQPQHF. The CDR3 DNA sequence: TGTGCCAGCAGCCGAACTCGTAGCCGCAATCAGCCCCAGCATTTT. This chain joins TRBV9 and TRBJ1-5; D remains unclear. The V end was cut by 4 bases, the J end by 2 bases, with 13 bases between. The germline V gene encodes CDR1 SGDLS and CDR2 YYNGEE. CDR3 length equals 15 residues. The variable domain in full, completed from reference TRBV9 and TRBJ1-5, reads DSGVTQTPKHLITATGQRVTLRCSPRSGDLSVYWYQQSLDQGLQFLIQYYNGEERAKGNILERFSAQQFPDLHSELNLSSLELGDSALYFCASSRTRSRNQPQHFGDGTRLSIL.

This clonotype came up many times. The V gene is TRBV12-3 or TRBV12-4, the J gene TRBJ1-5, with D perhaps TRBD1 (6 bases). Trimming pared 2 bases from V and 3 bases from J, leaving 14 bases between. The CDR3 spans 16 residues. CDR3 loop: CASSLWATGSNQPQHF. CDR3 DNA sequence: TGTGCCAGCAGTTTATGGGCTACAGGGTCCAATCAGCCCCAGCATTTT.

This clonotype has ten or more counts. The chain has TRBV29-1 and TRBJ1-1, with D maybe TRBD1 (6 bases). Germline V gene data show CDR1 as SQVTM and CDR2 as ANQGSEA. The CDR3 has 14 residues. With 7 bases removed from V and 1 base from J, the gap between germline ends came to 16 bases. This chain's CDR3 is CSGNTGLGNTEAFF. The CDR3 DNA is TGCAGCGGCAATACAGGGCTAGGGAACACTGAAGCTTTCTTT.

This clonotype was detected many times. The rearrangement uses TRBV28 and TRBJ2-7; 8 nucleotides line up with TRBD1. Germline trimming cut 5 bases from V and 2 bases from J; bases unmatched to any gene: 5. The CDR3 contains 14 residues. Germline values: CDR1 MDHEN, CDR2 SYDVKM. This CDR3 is CASSADRGTYEQYF. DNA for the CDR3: TGTGCCAGCAGTGCCGACAGGGGCACCTACGAGCAGTACTTC.

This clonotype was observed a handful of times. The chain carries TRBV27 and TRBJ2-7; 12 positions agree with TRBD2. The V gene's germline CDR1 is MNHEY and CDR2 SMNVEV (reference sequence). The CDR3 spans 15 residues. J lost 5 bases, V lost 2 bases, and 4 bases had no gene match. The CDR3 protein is CASSLLAGGPNEQYF. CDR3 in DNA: TGTGCCAGCAGTTTACTAGCGGGAGGGCCGAACGAGCAGTACTTC.

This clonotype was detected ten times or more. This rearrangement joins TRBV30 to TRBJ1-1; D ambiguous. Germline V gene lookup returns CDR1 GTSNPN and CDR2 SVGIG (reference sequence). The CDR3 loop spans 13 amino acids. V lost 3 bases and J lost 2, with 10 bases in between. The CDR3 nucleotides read TGTGCCTGGAGGTACGACACCAACACTGAAGCTTTCTTT. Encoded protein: CAWRYDTNTEAFF.

The CDR3 bases are TGTGCCAGTAGTACCCCGTTGGGTCGCGGGGGCCCGGAATCCTACGAGCAGTACTTC. It yields the protein CASSTPLGRGGPESYEQYF. The V and J genes are TRBV19 and TRBJ2-7; the D gene is possibly TRBD2 (7 bases). The CDR3 contains 19 residues. Trimming cost V 4 bases and J 1 base, with 26 bases left between them. CDR1 is LNHDA, CDR2 SQIVND, per germline (reference sequence). The full variable domain, its missing parts supplied by reference TRBV19 and TRBJ2-7, is DGGITQSPKYLFRKEGQNVTLSCEQNLNHDAMYWYRQDPGQGLRLIYYSQIVNDFQKGDIAEGYSVSREKKESFPLTVTSAQKNPTAFYLCASSTPLGRGGPESYEQYFGPGTRLTVT.

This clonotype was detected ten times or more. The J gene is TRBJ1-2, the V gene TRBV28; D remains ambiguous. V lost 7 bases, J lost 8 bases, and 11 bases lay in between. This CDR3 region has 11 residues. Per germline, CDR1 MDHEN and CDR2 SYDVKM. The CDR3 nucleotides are TGTGCCAGCAAGCCGGCAGTCGGCTACACCTTC. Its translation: CASKPAVGYTF.

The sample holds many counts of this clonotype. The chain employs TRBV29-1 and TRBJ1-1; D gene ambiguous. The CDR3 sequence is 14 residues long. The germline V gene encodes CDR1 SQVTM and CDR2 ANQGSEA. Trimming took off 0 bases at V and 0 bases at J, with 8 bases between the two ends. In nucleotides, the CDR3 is TGCAGCGTTGAAGAACGCGGCATGAACACTGAAGCTTTCTTT. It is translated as CSVEERGMNTEAFF.

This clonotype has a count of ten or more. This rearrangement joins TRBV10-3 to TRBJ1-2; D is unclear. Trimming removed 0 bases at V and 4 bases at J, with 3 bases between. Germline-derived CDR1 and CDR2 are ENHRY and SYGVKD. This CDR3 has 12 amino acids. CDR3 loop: CAISESAYGYTF. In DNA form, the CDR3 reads TGTGCCATCAGTGAGTCGGCCTATGGCTACACCTTC.

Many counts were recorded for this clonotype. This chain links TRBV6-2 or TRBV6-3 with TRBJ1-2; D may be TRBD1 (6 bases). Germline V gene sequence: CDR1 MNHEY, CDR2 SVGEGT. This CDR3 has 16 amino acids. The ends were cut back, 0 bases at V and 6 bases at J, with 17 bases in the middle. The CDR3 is CASSYSIGAKGDGYTF. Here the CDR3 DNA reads TGTGCCAGCAGTTACTCGATCGGGGCTAAGGGGGATGGCTACACCTTC.

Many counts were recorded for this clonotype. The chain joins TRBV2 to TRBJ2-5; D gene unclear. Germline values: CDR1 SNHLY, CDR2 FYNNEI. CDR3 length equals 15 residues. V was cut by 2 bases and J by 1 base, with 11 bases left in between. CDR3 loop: CASSERSDTQETQYF. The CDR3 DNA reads TGTGCCAGCAGTGAACGGTCTGACACCCAAGAGACCCAGTACTTC.

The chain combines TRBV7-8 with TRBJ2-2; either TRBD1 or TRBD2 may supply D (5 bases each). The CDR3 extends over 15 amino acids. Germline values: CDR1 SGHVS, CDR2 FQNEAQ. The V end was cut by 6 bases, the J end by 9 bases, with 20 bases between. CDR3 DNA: TGTGCCAGCAGGGAAGACTTGGGGGTTCTCCGGGAGCTGTTTTTT. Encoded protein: CASREDLGVLRELFF.

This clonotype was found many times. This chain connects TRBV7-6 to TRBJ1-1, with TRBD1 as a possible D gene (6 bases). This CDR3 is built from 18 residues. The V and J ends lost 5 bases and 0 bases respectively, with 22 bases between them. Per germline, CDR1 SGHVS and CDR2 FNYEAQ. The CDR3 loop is CASSIRVGGRGVNTEAFF. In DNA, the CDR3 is TGTGCCAGCAGCATACGAGTAGGGGGGCGCGGGGTGAACACTGAAGCTTTCTTT. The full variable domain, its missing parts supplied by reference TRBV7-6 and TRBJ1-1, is GAGVSQSPRYKVTKRGQDVALRCDPISGHVSLYWYRQALGQGPEFLTYFNYEAQQDKSGLPNDRFSAERPEGSISTLTIQRTEQRDSAMYRCASSIRVGGRGVNTEAFFGQGTRLTVV.

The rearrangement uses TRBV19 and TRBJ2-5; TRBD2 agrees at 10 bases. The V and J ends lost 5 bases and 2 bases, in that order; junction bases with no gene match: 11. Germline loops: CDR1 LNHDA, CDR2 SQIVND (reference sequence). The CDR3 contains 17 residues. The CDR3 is CASSPRAGGPIQETQYF. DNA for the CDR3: TGTGCCAGTAGTCCTCGAGCGGGGGGGCCAATTCAAGAGACCCAGTACTTC.

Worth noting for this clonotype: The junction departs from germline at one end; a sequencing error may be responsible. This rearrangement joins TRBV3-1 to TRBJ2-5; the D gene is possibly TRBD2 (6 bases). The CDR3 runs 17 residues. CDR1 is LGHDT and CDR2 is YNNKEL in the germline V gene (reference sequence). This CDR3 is CASSRGVLVADQETRYF. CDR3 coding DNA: TGTGCCAGCAGCCGAGGTGTGTTGGTAGCGGATCAAGAGACCCGGTACTTC.

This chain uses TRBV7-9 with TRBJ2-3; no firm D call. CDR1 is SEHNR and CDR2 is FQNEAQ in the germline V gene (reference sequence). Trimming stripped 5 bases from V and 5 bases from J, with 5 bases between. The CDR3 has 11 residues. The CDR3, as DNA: TGTGCCAGCAGCCGCGTAGATACGCAGTATTTT. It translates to CASSRVDTQYF.

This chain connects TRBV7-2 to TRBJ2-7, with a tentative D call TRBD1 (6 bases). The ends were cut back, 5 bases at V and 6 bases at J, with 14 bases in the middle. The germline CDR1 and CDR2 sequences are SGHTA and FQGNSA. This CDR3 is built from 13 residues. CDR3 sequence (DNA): TGTGCCAGCAGCGGCACAGTACAGGGCGAGCAGTACTTC. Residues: CASSGTVQGEQYF. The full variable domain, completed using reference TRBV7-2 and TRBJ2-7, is GAGVSQSPSNKVTEKGKDVELRCDPISGHTALYWYRQSLGQGLEFLIYFQGNSAPDKSGLPSDRFSAERTGGSVSTLTIQRTQQEDSAVYLCASSGTVQGEQYFGPGTRLTVT.

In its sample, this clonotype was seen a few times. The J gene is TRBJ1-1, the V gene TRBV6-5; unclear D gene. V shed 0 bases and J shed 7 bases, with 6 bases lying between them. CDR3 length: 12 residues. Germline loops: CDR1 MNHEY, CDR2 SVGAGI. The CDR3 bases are TGTGCCAGCAGTTACTCGATAGATGAAGCTTTCTTT. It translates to CASSYSIDEAFF.

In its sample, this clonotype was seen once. Here the CDR3 reads CASSFIWTGERTEAFF. The DNA for the CDR3 is TGTGCCAGCTCTTTCATTTGGACAGGGGAGAGAACTGAAGCTTTCTTT. This rearrangement joins TRBV18 to TRBJ1-1; 9 bases map to TRBD1. The V gene's germline CDR1 is KGHSH and CDR2 LQKENI. The trim removed 6 bases at V and 5 bases at J, leaving 13 bases unmatched. The CDR3 length is 16 residues.

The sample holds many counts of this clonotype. CDR3 residues: CSASSTAYGYTF. CDR3 DNA: TGCAGTGCTAGCTCGACTGCCTATGGCTACACCTTC. The chain has TRBV20-1 and TRBJ1-2; no clear D. V dropped 3 bases and J dropped 4 bases, with 9 bases sitting between them. CDR1 is DFQATT and CDR2 is SNEGSKA in the germline V gene (reference sequence). CDR3 length equals 12 residues.

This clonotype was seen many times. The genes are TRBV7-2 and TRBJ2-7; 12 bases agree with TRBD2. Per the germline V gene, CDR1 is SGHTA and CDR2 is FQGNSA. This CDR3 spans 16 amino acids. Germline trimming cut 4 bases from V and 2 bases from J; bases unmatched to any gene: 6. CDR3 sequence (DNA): TGTGCCAGCAGCTCCTCGGGACTAGCGGGTGCCTACGAGCAGTACTTC. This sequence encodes CASSSSGLAGAYEQYF.

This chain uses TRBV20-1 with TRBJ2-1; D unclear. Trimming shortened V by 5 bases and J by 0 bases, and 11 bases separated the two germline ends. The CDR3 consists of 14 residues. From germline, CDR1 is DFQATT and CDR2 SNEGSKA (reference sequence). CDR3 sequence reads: CSAAPPGSYNEQFF. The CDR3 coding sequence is TGCAGTGCTGCTCCGCCCGGCTCCTACAATGAGCAGTTCTTC.